This T cell receptor (beta chain) was documented in a study of T cells in Graves' hyperthyroidism and ophthalmopathy. Study at large: The blood sample was taken at first diagnosis, before treatment began.

The source material, RNA transcripts, was used to amplify TCR beta CDR3 regions. First-round RT-PCR with HTBI primers amplified the TCR CDR3 region. Each CDR3 protein gets one entry after TCRdb re-called the multiplex PCR reads with MiXCR. The sample consists of approximately 400,000 distinct CDR3 sequences, approximately 14% of them appearing once. This clonotype was counted ten times or more. Its target is unknown. Lactation, pregnancy, other autoimmune disease or uncontrolled infection excluded patients. Study conclusions and caveats: Progression to ophthalmopathy was predicted a median of roughly 6.8 months early.

V shed 4 bases and J 5 bases; nucleotides not matched to a gene: 13. The germline V gene encodes CDR1 KGHSH and CDR2 LQKENI. This CDR3 spans 16 amino acids. The clonotype comes from a woman in her twenties or thirties with Graves' ophthalmopathy. Specimen: blood. J is TRBJ1-1 and V is TRBV18; TRBD1 matches at 7 bases. CDR3 residues: CASSRDRAAVGTEAFF. The CDR3 coding sequence is TGTGCCAGCTCACGAGACAGGGCCGCTGTTGGGACTGAAGCTTTCTTT.